This TCR beta chain appears in the sequencing data of a study of siplizumab effects on memory and regulatory T cells. Points from the study as a whole: Memory T cells appeared less diverse than naive cells, which seemed to contribute substantially to alloresponse. Of the proliferating CD4+ or CD8+ clones, roughly 80-95% lacked a naive or memory phenotype that could be assigned. The mapping of alloreactive clones to unstimulated subsets covered only a minor fraction of them. With siplizumab, cumulative frequency of CD4+ memory-derived alloreactive sequences dropped significantly.

A remark on this clone: Its specificity is not known.

Germline loops: CDR1 KGHSH, CDR2 LQKENI. The CDR3 totals 14 residues. J gave up 10 bases and V 3 bases, and 3 bases lay outside the gene matches. Assay used: immunoSEQ multiplex PCR; TCRdb lists only in-frame clones, some missing. Among tens of thousands of clones listed, 80% to 90% were seen once. The specimen sequenced was Tregs sorted from blood. This chain links TRBV18 with TRBJ2-1; 13 bases are shared with TRBD2. The source of this sequence is a human donor in good health. The DNA of the CDR3 is TGTGCCAGCTCACCGGGACTAGCGGGGAGGGAGCAGTTCTTC. It encodes CASSPGLAGREQFF.